The clone carrying this TCR beta chain was seen just once. The antigen is not known. The entry originates in a study of Ad26.COV2.S vaccination and SARS-CoV-2 variants. Study-level results: Vaccine recipients showed a spike-specific TCR breadth that was higher than in placebo recipients. Substantial breadth in spike-specific CD8+ and CD4+ T cell responses was reportedly seen after vaccination. Possible underestimation of total T cell responses by the TCR breadth and depth analyses was noted. The study found similar non-spike TCR breadth in vaccine and placebo recipients.

V was shortened by 3 bases and J by 4 bases, with 10 bases between the two germline ends. The CDR3 is made up of 14 amino acids. Germline CDR1 is SGHTA and CDR2 is FQGNSA. Only in-frame clones appear in the TCRdb table, and some are missing; sequencing was by immunoSEQ multiplex PCR. The sample includes roughly 380,000 clones, approximately 90% of them seen just once. The gene calls are TRBV7-2 and TRBJ1-5; tentative D call: TRBD1 (5 bases). The receptor was derived from a human donor who had recovered from COVID-19. Sequencing was performed on peripheral blood, taken after recovery from COVID-19. CDR3 nucleotides: TGTGCCAGCAGCTTTGGCCAGGGAAATCAGCCCCAGCATTTT. This codes for CASSFGQGNQPQHF.